The present TCR beta chain was sequenced within a study of T cells in Graves' hyperthyroidism and ophthalmopathy. Newly diagnosed patients aged 18 to 65 had hyperthyroidism of under 2 months' duration. Uncontrolled infection, other autoimmune disease, pregnancy or lactation led to exclusion. The authors obtained PBMCs from about 9.5 ml of fresh peripheral blood. Study-wide findings and caveats: Peripheral blood also featured most of the thyroid clonotypes expanded above 0.001.

Amplified TCR beta CDR3 regions came from RNA transcripts. A set of HTBI primers served as the primers for a first-round RT-PCR of the TCR CDR3. TCRdb reprocessed the multiplex PCR reads via MiXCR and lists one record per CDR3 protein. The sample records under 450,000 distinct CDR3 sequences, around 14% being singletons. Many counts were recorded for this clonotype. The target antigen is unknown. The length of the CDR3 is 13 residues. The V gene's germline CDR1 is DFQATT and CDR2 SNEGSKA (reference sequence). Trimming took 5 bases from V and 0 from J, leaving 9 bases between them. The origin of this receptor is a woman aged 18-29 years with Graves' hyperthyroidism. The V call is TRBV20-1, the J call TRBJ2-3; maybe TRBD1 (6 bases). Material: blood. DNA for the CDR3: TGCAGTGCTCCAGGGGCTAGCACAGATACGCAGTATTTT. This gives the protein CSAPGASTDTQYF.